These 30 T cell receptor beta chains came from one sample sequenced in a study of blood T cell repertoires in COVID-19. Sequenced by immunoSEQ multiplex PCR; TCRdb stores in-frame clones only, minus some. The sample lists under 200,000 clones; around 90% were seen once. The sequenced sample was peripheral blood. The receptors originated from a man in his fifties or sixties with active or convalescent COVID-19.

The V call is TRBV6-5, the J call TRBJ1-2; tentative D call: TRBD1 (5 bases). From germline, CDR1 is MNHEY and CDR2 SVGAGI. V was pared by 7 bases and J by 3 bases, with 9 bases between. CDR3 length: 12 amino acids. The CDR3 bases are TGTGCCAGCAATAGGGACTACTATGGCTACACCTTC. Amino acid sequence: CASNRDYYGYTF.

V is TRBV25-1 and J is TRBJ2-7; 9 nucleotides align to TRBD1. There are 13 residues in the CDR3. The ends lost 6 bases at V and 3 bases at J; junction bases unmatched: 3. Germline V gene sequence: CDR1 MGHDK, CDR2 SYGVNS. CDR3: CASRRTGVYEQYF. The DNA for the CDR3 is TGTGCCAGCAGAAGGACAGGGGTCTACGAGCAGTACTTC.

The chain combines TRBV6-5 with TRBJ2-3; D might be TRBD2 (5 bases). Germline CDR1 MNHEY, CDR2 SVGAGI. This CDR3 comprises 12 residues. Trimming took off 5 bases at V and 6 bases at J, with 9 bases between the two ends. CDR3 loop: CASSRWRDTQYF. The CDR3 nucleotides read TGTGCCAGCAGTAGGTGGAGGGATACGCAGTATTTT.

J is TRBJ1-1 and V is TRBV6-5, with 7 bases matching TRBD1. V lost 6 bases to trimming and J lost 3 bases; unmatched junction nucleotides: 7. The CDR3 loop spans 14 amino acids. Germline CDR1 reads MNHEY; CDR2 reads SVGAGI. This chain's CDR3 is CASRAGGEDTEAFF. The DNA of the CDR3 is TGTGCCAGCAGAGCAGGGGGAGAGGACACTGAAGCTTTCTTT.

This chain connects TRBV5-1 to TRBJ2-7, with unresolved D. Germline V gene lookup returns CDR1 SGHRS and CDR2 YFSETQ. The V and J ends lost 0 bases and 6 bases respectively, with 7 bases between them. This CDR3 has 12 residues. The CDR3 is CASSLVPGEQYF. The CDR3 DNA reads TGCGCCAGCAGCTTGGTCCCGGGCGAGCAGTACTTC.

Only one count was recorded for this clone. This chain links TRBV2 with TRBJ2-7, with 7 nucleotides matching TRBD1. The CDR3 has 12 residues. Per germline, CDR1 SNHLY and CDR2 FYNNEI. V trimming: 5 bases; J trimming: 6 bases; junction bases outside the gene matches: 4. In DNA form, the CDR3 reads TGTGCCAGCAGTCTCGACAGGGCCGAGCAGTACTTC. It encodes CASSLDRAEQYF.

This rearrangement joins TRBV24-1 to TRBJ2-2; 9 positions match TRBD1. Germline CDR1 reads KGHDR; CDR2 reads SFDVKD. J gave up 0 bases and V 3 bases, and 10 bases lay outside the gene matches. The CDR3 is made up of 19 amino acids. The CDR3 DNA reads TGTGCCACCAGTGATCTAACAACCGGGACAGGGTCGAACACCGGGGAGCTGTTTTTT. Translating it yields CATSDLTTGTGSNTGELFF.

The chain couples TRBV5-1 to TRBJ2-1; TRBD1 agrees at 9 bases. The CDR3 is made up of 15 amino acids. The junction had 9 bases not matched to a gene; V was cut back by 3 bases and J by 8 bases. Looked up from germline, CDR1 is SGHRS and CDR2 is YFSETQ. The CDR3 sequence is CASSSTGTGPHEQFF. CDR3 nucleotides: TGCGCCAGCAGCTCCACCGGGACAGGGCCCCATGAGCAGTTCTTC.

The chain is built from TRBV7-8 and TRBJ1-5, with D unclear. Per germline, CDR1 SGHVS and CDR2 FQNEAQ. The V gene lost 2 bases and the J gene lost 5 bases, with 10 bases spanning the gap. There are 14 residues in the CDR3. The CDR3 DNA follows: TGTGCCAGCAGCTTAAAGCCCTTGGATCAGCCCCAGCATTTT. It codes for CASSLKPLDQPQHF.

The rearrangement uses TRBV6-5 and TRBJ1-2; possible D gene TRBD1, 6 bases. The V end lost 8 bases, the J end lost 9 bases, and 13 bases lay between the germline ends. Germline CDR1 reads MNHEY; CDR2 reads SVGAGI. The CDR3 is 11 amino acids. The CDR3 here is CASSRQESYTF. In nucleotides, the CDR3 is TGTGCCAGCTCGAGACAGGAAAGCTACACCTTC.

Comments on this clone: Other DNA sequences in this specimen translate into the identical CDR3. The chain combines TRBV2 with TRBJ1-5, with a possible D match to TRBD1 (6 bases). V was trimmed by 6 bases and J by 1 base, leaving 7 bases between them. The germline gives CDR1 SNHLY, CDR2 FYNNEI. This CDR3 has 13 amino acids. CDR3 DNA sequence: TGTGCCAGCAGCGGACAGAGCAATCAGCCCCAGCATTTT. This codes for CASSGQSNQPQHF.

The rearrangement links TRBV6-5 to TRBJ2-3; D is perhaps TRBD2 (6 bases). The germline gives CDR1 MNHEY, CDR2 SVGAGI. V was pared by 0 bases and J by 1 base, with 11 bases between. There are 16 residues in the CDR3. CDR3 DNA: TGTGCCAGCAGTTACTCTAGCAGCGGGCGCACAGATACGCAGTATTTT. It encodes CASSYSSSGRTDTQYF.

The chain is built from TRBV7-6 and TRBJ2-2, with D possibly matching TRBD1 (5 bases). The V end was cut by 3 bases, the J end by 3 bases, with 14 bases between. The CDR3 contains 16 residues. CDR1 is SGHVS and CDR2 is FNYEAQ in the germline V gene. In DNA, the CDR3 is TGTGCCAGCAGCTTGTTACAGGTCACAGACACCGGGGAGCTGTTTTTT. Encoded protein: CASSLLQVTDTGELFF.

This rearrangement joins TRBV7-9 to TRBJ1-6; 9 bases align to TRBD1. The J segment lost 10 bases and the V segment lost 0 bases, leaving 4 bases of the junction unmatched. Germline V gene lookup returns CDR1 SEHNR and CDR2 FQNEAQ (reference sequence). The CDR3 contains 15 residues. As DNA, the CDR3 is TGTGCCAGCAGCTTAGCCCTGGACAGGGGCTCACCCCTCCACTTT. As protein: CASSLALDRGSPLHF.

This clone was seen only once. CDR3: CASSVGQTRGYTF. The CDR3 DNA sequence: TGTGCCAGCAGCGTAGGACAAACTCGAGGCTACACCTTC. The V gene is TRBV9, the J gene TRBJ1-2; D is undetermined. The ends were cut back, 0 bases at V and 8 bases at J, with 11 bases in the middle. CDR3 length: 13 amino acids. Germline CDR1 reads SGDLS; CDR2 reads YYNGEE.

In its sample, this clone was seen a few times. V and J are TRBV5-6 and TRBJ1-4, with 8 bases fitting TRBD1. V was clipped by 4 bases and J by 7 bases; unmatched bases: 9. Germline V lookup: CDR1 SGHDT, CDR2 YYEEEE. The CDR3 extends over 15 amino acids. CDR3 loop: CASSGSQGAGEKLFF. CDR3 nucleotide sequence: TGTGCCAGCAGCGGATCGCAGGGGGCGGGTGAAAAACTGTTTTTT. Filled out from reference TRBV5-6 and TRBJ1-4, the complete variable domain reads DAGVTQSPTHLIKTRGQQVTLRCSPKSGHDTVSWYQQALGQGPQFIFQYYEEEERQRGNFPDRFSGHQFPNYSSELNVNALLLGDSALYLCASSGSQGAGEKLFFGSGTQLSVL.

V usage is TRBV2 and J usage is TRBJ1-6, with unresolved D. The CDR3 consists of 12 residues. The V gene lost 7 bases and the J gene lost 11 bases, with 12 bases spanning the gap. Germline V gene sequence: CDR1 SNHLY, CDR2 FYNNEI. The CDR3 DNA reads TGTGCCAGCACCCTTGGTGAGGCACCCCTCCACTTT. Translation gives CASTLGEAPLHF.

This rearrangement joins TRBV7-6 to TRBJ1-4; no clear D gene. Germline V gene sequence: CDR1 SGHVS, CDR2 FNYEAQ. V lost 1 base and J 0 bases, leaving 9 bases between the germline ends. CDR3 size: 16 residues. CDR3 bases: TGTGCCAGCAGCTTAGGGCGCGGATCAACTAATGAAAAACTGTTTTTT. Translation: CASSLGRGSTNEKLFF.

The chain uses TRBV5-1 and TRBJ2-1; 9 bases match TRBD1. CDR1 is SGHRS and CDR2 is YFSETQ in the germline V gene. Losses at the gene ends were 1 base for V and 3 bases for J; bases not matched to a gene: 8. The CDR3 consists of 17 residues. The CDR3 sequence is CASSLRQGGYNYNEQFF. For the CDR3, the DNA is TGCGCCAGCAGCTTGAGACAGGGGGGATATAACTACAATGAGCAGTTCTTC.

This clone has more than one count but fewer than ten. The chain combines TRBV7-6 with TRBJ2-7, with 7 nucleotides matching TRBD2. V lost 1 base to trimming and J lost 3 bases; unmatched junction nucleotides: 6. CDR1 and CDR2 from the germline V gene are SGHVS and FNYEAQ. The CDR3 extends over 15 amino acids. CDR3 nucleotides: TGTGCCAGCAGCTTAGGGGTGGGACTATTCTACGAGCAGTACTTC. Protein sequence: CASSLGVGLFYEQYF.

The chain employs TRBV9 and TRBJ2-5, with 13 bases identical to TRBD2. CDR3 length: 17 residues. Germline values: CDR1 SGDLS, CDR2 YYNGEE. The trim removed 4 bases at V and 2 bases at J, leaving 8 bases unmatched. The CDR3 nucleotides read TGTGCCAGCAGCTCTCGGGGACTAGCGGGGTGGCAAGAGACCCAGTACTTC. It yields the protein CASSSRGLAGWQETQYF.

The chain links TRBV28 to TRBJ1-2; D might be TRBD1 (6 bases). Trimming pared 1 base from V and 0 bases from J, leaving 15 bases between. This CDR3 contains 17 residues. Germline-derived CDR1 and CDR2 are MDHEN and SYDVKM. The DNA of the CDR3 is TGTGCCAGCAGTTTATTCAAGACAGGCAGATCTAACTATGGCTACACCTTC. This gives the protein CASSLFKTGRSNYGYTF.

This chain uses TRBV19 with TRBJ1-5; 8 bases line up with TRBD1. The trim removed 5 bases at V and 3 bases at J, leaving 9 bases unmatched. The CDR3 totals 16 residues. Looked up from germline, CDR1 is LNHDA and CDR2 is SQIVND (reference sequence). The CDR3 DNA follows: TGTGCCAGTAGTTTGGCCCCGGGACAGGTCAATCAGCCCCAGCATTTT. Protein sequence: CASSLAPGQVNQPQHF.

The J gene is TRBJ2-2, the V gene TRBV2, with a weak D call TRBD1 (5 bases). The CDR3 runs to 14 residues. CDR1 is SNHLY and CDR2 is FYNNEI in the germline V gene. CDR3 bases: TGTGCATCTAACCAGGGAACGAACACCGGGGAGCTGTTTTTT. It encodes CASNQGTNTGELFF.

CDR3 coding DNA: TGCGCCAGCAGCTGGGACAGGGGTTACGAGCAGTACTTC. Encoded protein: CASSWDRGYEQYF. The chain is built from TRBV5-1 and TRBJ2-7; 10 nucleotides match TRBD1. The CDR3 has 13 amino acids. The germline CDR1 and CDR2 sequences are SGHRS and YFSETQ. V lost 3 bases to trimming and J lost 4 bases; unmatched junction nucleotides: 1.

V is TRBV2 and J is TRBJ1-1, with D maybe TRBD1 (5 bases). The CDR3 loop spans 16 amino acids. V shed 3 bases and J shed 4 bases, with 18 bases lying between them. Per germline, CDR1 SNHLY and CDR2 FYNNEI. The CDR3 DNA is TGTGCCAGCAGTGAGGCGGACACAAACTGGGGCACTGAAGCTTTCTTT. It is translated as CASSEADTNWGTEAFF. Filled out from reference TRBV2 and TRBJ1-1, the complete variable domain reads EPEVTQTPSHQVTQMGQEVILRCVPISNHLYFYWYRQILGQKVEFLVSFYNNEISEKSEIFDDQFSVERPDGSNFTLKIRSTKLEDSAMYFCASSEADTNWGTEAFFGQGTRLTVV.

The chain combines TRBV30 with TRBJ2-5; no clear D. The CDR3 is 12 residues long. Germline CDR1 reads GTSNPN; CDR2 reads SVGIG (reference sequence). The V end lost 7 bases, the J end lost 3 bases, and 12 bases lay between the germline ends. CDR3 region: CASHGLEETQYF. CDR3 nucleotide sequence: TGTGCCTCTCACGGGTTGGAAGAGACCCAGTACTTC.

The chain recombines TRBV9 with TRBJ1-3; 7 bases are a match to TRBD1. Trimming removed 3 bases from V and 4 bases from J; junction bases left unmatched: 4. Per the germline V gene, CDR1 is SGDLS and CDR2 is YYNGEE. The CDR3 loop spans 14 amino acids. Written as DNA, the CDR3 is TGTGCCAGCAGCGACACAGGGGCAGGAAACACCATATATTTT. Translating gives CASSDTGAGNTIYF.

The chain links TRBV6-5 to TRBJ1-2; 8 bases fit TRBD1. The V gene's germline CDR1 is MNHEY and CDR2 SVGAGI. Losses at the gene ends were 2 bases for V and 4 bases for J; bases not matched to a gene: 6. The CDR3 is made up of 15 amino acids. The chain's CDR3 is CASSYTGTGRYGYTF. Here the CDR3 DNA reads TGTGCCAGCAGTTACACCGGGACAGGCCGCTATGGCTACACCTTC.

The gene calls are TRBV11-3 and TRBJ2-3; 13 bases are a match to TRBD2. CDR3 length: 17 amino acids. V shed 5 bases and J 4 bases; nucleotides not matched to a gene: 9. Germline V gene lookup returns CDR1 SGHNT and CDR2 YENEEA. The DNA of the CDR3 is TGTGCCAGCAGCCCGGGACTAGCGGGGTCAGGGTCAGATACGCAGTATTTT. Its protein product is CASSPGLAGSGSDTQYF. Using reference TRBV11-3 and TRBJ2-3 for the parts outside the CDR3, the full variable domain is EAGVVQSPRYKIIEKKQPVAFWCNPISGHNTLYWYLQNLGQGPELLIRYENEEAVDDSQLPKDRFSAERLKGVDSTLKIQPAELGDSAVYLCASSPGLAGSGSDTQYFGPGTRLTVL.